The 29 T cell receptor beta chains below all came from one sample that was sequenced in a study of T-cell memory formation after mild COVID-19. TCRdb independently ran MiXCR on the 5' RACE reads; one entry per CDR3 protein. Of 400,000 to 500,000 distinct CDR3 sequences in the sample, 15% to 20% are singletons; the top ten hold 8.4%. Material: PBMCs or a T cell subset sorted from them (not recorded which). The receptors originated from an adult woman who had mild COVID-19 (a few samples of this study predate the infection). Cell type and time point are not known.

This clonotype was observed a handful of times. The CDR3 loop is CASSDRQPNQPQHF. CDR3 bases: TGTGCCAGCTCGGACAGACAGCCCAATCAGCCCCAGCATTTT. V usage is TRBV18 and J usage is TRBJ1-5, with D perhaps matching TRBD1 (6 bases). The CDR3 contains 14 residues. Looked up from germline, CDR1 is KGHSH and CDR2 is LQKENI. The V and J ends lost 6 bases and 3 bases respectively, with 12 bases between them.

The J gene is TRBJ1-1, the V gene TRBV29-1, with 7 bases matching TRBD1. The CDR3 loop spans 12 amino acids. Trimming took 7 bases from V and 0 from J; bases not matched to a gene: 2. Germline CDR1 SQVTM, CDR2 ANQGSEA. CDR3: CSAGQVNTEAFF. In DNA form, the CDR3 reads TGCAGCGCTGGACAGGTGAACACTGAAGCTTTCTTT.

The chain employs TRBV7-8 and TRBJ2-1; 13 bases are a match to TRBD2. The germline CDR1 and CDR2 sequences are SGHVS and FQNEAQ. The V gene end was trimmed by 5 bases and the J gene end by 9 bases; junction bases not matched to a gene: 10. The CDR3 length is 16 residues. In nucleotides, the CDR3 is TGTGCCAGCAGCCCGAACGGACTAGCGGGAGTAGGTGAGCAGTTCTTC. It translates to CASSPNGLAGVGEQFF. The full variable domain, with the rest looked up from reference TRBV7-8 and TRBJ2-1, is GAGVSQSPRYKVAKRGQDVALRCDPISGHVSLFWYQQALGQGPEFLTYFQNEAQLDKSGLPSDRFFAERPEGSVSTLKIQRTQQEDSAVYLCASSPNGLAGVGEQFFGPGTRLTVL.

V and J are TRBV7-8 and TRBJ2-3, with a tentative D call TRBD1 (7 bases). Trimming took 1 base from V and 1 from J, leaving 30 bases between them. From germline, CDR1 is SGHVS and CDR2 FQNEAQ. CDR3 length equals 22 residues. In DNA, the CDR3 is TGTGCCAGCAGCTTAGGTTACCGGGCAGGTCTTACCAGGGGGGATGGCACAGATACGCAGTATTTT. It encodes CASSLGYRAGLTRGDGTDTQYF. The full variable domain, in which reference TRBV7-8 and TRBJ2-3 provide the parts outside the CDR3, is GAGVSQSPRYKVAKRGQDVALRCDPISGHVSLFWYQQALGQGPEFLTYFQNEAQLDKSGLPSDRFFAERPEGSVSTLKIQRTQQEDSAVYLCASSLGYRAGLTRGDGTDTQYFGPGTRLTVL.

This clonotype came up a few times. The CDR3 is CASDEQYF. Here the CDR3 DNA reads TGTGCCAGCGACGAGCAGTACTTC. V is TRBV7-9 and J is TRBJ2-7; unclear D gene. Per the germline V gene, CDR1 is SEHNR and CDR2 is FQNEAQ (reference sequence). The CDR3 extends over 8 amino acids. The ends were cut back, 8 bases at V and 5 bases at J, with 1 base in the middle.

This clonotype was seen at least ten times. The chain carries TRBV2 and TRBJ1-1; no reliable D call. Germline-derived CDR1 and CDR2 are SNHLY and FYNNEI. Trimming shortened V by 4 bases and J by 0 bases, and 9 bases separated the two germline ends. There are 14 residues in the CDR3. As DNA, the CDR3 is TGTGCCAGCAGTGGGCCAACAGTGAACACTGAAGCTTTCTTT. Protein: CASSGPTVNTEAFF.

The rearrangement links TRBV3-1 to TRBJ2-3; D uncertain. V lost 1 base and J lost 0, with 8 bases in between. Germline loops: CDR1 LGHDT, CDR2 YNNKEL (reference sequence). CDR3 size: 15 residues. The CDR3 DNA is TGTGCCAGCAGCCAAGTAACCGTGAGCACAGATACGCAGTATTTT. Its protein is CASSQVTVSTDTQYF.

This chain uses TRBV11-2 with TRBJ2-3, with TRBD2 identical over 10 bases. V shed 1 base, J shed 2 bases, and the junction held 3 bases outside the gene matches. Germline V CDR1 and CDR2: SGHAT, FQNNGV. This CDR3 contains 16 residues. DNA of the CDR3: TGTGCCAGCAGCTTAGTGAGCGGGGGGGTCACAGATACGCAGTATTTT. This encodes CASSLVSGGVTDTQYF.

The chain joins TRBV6-2 or TRBV6-3 to TRBJ2-5; D remains unclear. Germline CDR1 is MNHEY and CDR2 is SVGEGT. The CDR3 consists of 13 residues. The germline V and J ends were trimmed by 2 bases and 2 bases, with 6 bases remaining between them. CDR3 amino acids: CASSYMGQETQYF. CDR3 DNA: TGTGCCAGCAGTTACATGGGGCAAGAGACCCAGTACTTC.

This clonotype came up a few times. The chain combines TRBV3-1 with TRBJ2-7; 9 positions match TRBD1. The CDR3 totals 14 residues. From germline, CDR1 is LGHDT and CDR2 YNNKEL (reference sequence). The trim removed 4 bases at V and 5 bases at J, leaving 6 bases unmatched. The CDR3 DNA reads as TGTGCCAGCAGCCCCCGGGACAGGGCCCACGAGCAGTACTTC. This sequence encodes CASSPRDRAHEQYF.

This clonotype has more than one count but fewer than ten. This CDR3 is CSVTGTGNTIYF. CDR3 DNA: TGCAGCGTGACAGGAACTGGAAACACCATATATTTT. V and J are TRBV29-1 and TRBJ1-3; possible D gene TRBD1, 6 bases. In germline, CDR1 is SQVTM, CDR2 ANQGSEA. The germline V and J ends were trimmed by 6 bases and 2 bases, with 8 bases remaining between them. This CDR3 comprises 12 residues.

The table lists this clonotype with a few counts. The genes are TRBV12-3 or TRBV12-4 and TRBJ2-4, with D uncertain. The CDR3 covers 13 residues. Trimming shortened V by 5 bases and J by 7 bases, and 12 bases separated the two germline ends. CDR3 DNA: TGTGCCAGCAGTAGAGCCCTCAGGAACATTCAGTACTTC. Its translation: CASSRALRNIQYF.

V gene TRBV29-1 combines with J gene TRBJ2-3; tentatively, D is TRBD1 (6 bases). CDR1 is SQVTM and CDR2 is ANQGSEA in the germline V gene. The ends were cut back, 3 bases at V and 3 bases at J, with 10 bases in the middle. This CDR3 spans 13 amino acids. In DNA, the CDR3 is TGCAGCGTTGATATAAGGGGGACAGATACGCAGTATTTT. Translation gives CSVDIRGTDTQYF.

The chain carries TRBV18 and TRBJ1-5; possible D gene TRBD1, 5 bases. The length of the CDR3 is 16 residues. Germline values: CDR1 KGHSH, CDR2 LQKENI. With 3 bases removed from V and 0 bases from J, the gap between germline ends came to 12 bases. CDR3 residues: CASSPMTAYSNQPQHF. The CDR3 DNA reads as TGTGCCAGCTCACCGATGACAGCATATAGCAATCAGCCCCAGCATTTT.

The V gene is TRBV5-4, the J gene TRBJ2-5, with D hard to call. CDR3 length: 13 residues. Germline lookup yields CDR1 SGHNT and CDR2 YYREEE (reference sequence). V shed 4 bases and J shed 4 bases, with 11 bases lying between them. The CDR3: CASSARLGETQYF. In nucleotides, the CDR3 is TGTGCCAGCAGCGCCCGCCTAGGAGAGACCCAGTACTTC. Looking up the rest from reference TRBV5-4 and TRBJ2-5 gives the full variable domain: ETGVTQSPTHLIKTRGQQVTLRCSSQSGHNTVSWYQQALGQGPQFIFQYYREEENGRGNFPPRFSGLQFPNYSSELNVNALELDDSALYLCASSARLGETQYFGPGTRLLVL.

V and J are TRBV18 and TRBJ2-3; D gene uncertain. The V gene's germline CDR1 is KGHSH and CDR2 LQKENI. V shed 6 bases and J shed 0 bases, with 10 bases lying between them. The CDR3 spans 14 residues. This chain's CDR3 is CASSELSSTDTQYF. CDR3 bases: TGTGCCAGCTCCGAACTCTCAAGCACAGATACGCAGTATTTT.

V gene TRBV24-1 combines with J gene TRBJ2-7, with D possibly being TRBD1 (5 bases). The CDR3 is 11 residues long. In germline, CDR1 is KGHDR, CDR2 SFDVKD. Deletions cut 9 bases from V and 6 bases from J, with 11 bases between. The CDR3 spells CATGRDGEQYF. For the CDR3, the DNA is TGTGCCACCGGCAGGGATGGCGAGCAGTACTTC.

V usage is TRBV12-3 or TRBV12-4 and J usage is TRBJ2-1, with 7 positions matching TRBD2. Trimming at V came to 4 bases and at J to 5 bases, leaving 11 bases not matched to a gene. The CDR3 extends over 16 amino acids. This CDR3 reads CASSSLILARHNEQFF. The CDR3 DNA is TGTGCCAGCAGTTCACTTATACTAGCGAGGCACAATGAGCAGTTCTTC.

This clonotype has only a few counts. The gene calls are TRBV3-1 and TRBJ2-1, with 10 bases lining up with TRBD2. This CDR3 has 15 residues. CDR1 is LGHDT, CDR2 YNNKEL, per germline (reference sequence). Trimming removed 4 bases from V and 12 bases from J; junction bases left unmatched: 12. Written as DNA, the CDR3 is TGTGCCAGCAGCCCGGTTGGAGCGGGGGGGCTTTGGCAGTTCTTC. Translating gives CASSPVGAGGLWQFF.

The V gene is TRBV4-1, the J gene TRBJ2-5; 11 bases match TRBD2. Germline V gene lookup returns CDR1 MGHRA and CDR2 YSYEKL. J was trimmed by 5 bases and V by 6 bases; bases with no gene match: 8. The CDR3 extends over 15 amino acids. CDR3 region: CASRASGGFGETQYF. CDR3 coding DNA: TGCGCCAGCAGGGCTAGCGGGGGGTTCGGGGAGACCCAGTACTTC.

The chain uses TRBV20-1 and TRBJ1-2, with D possibly being TRBD1 (5 bases). Trimming shortened V by 6 bases and J by 0 bases, and 11 bases separated the two germline ends. Germline V gene data show CDR1 as DFQATT and CDR2 as SNEGSKA (reference sequence). CDR3 length: 13 amino acids. The CDR3 nucleotides are TGCAGTGCCTCGGGACGAACTAACTATGGCTACACCTTC. Translation: CSASGRTNYGYTF.

This clonotype was picked up one time. V and J are TRBV11-2 and TRBJ2-5; 7 nucleotides agree with TRBD2. J lost 5 bases, V lost 0 bases, and 6 bases had no gene match. Germline V gene sequence: CDR1 SGHAT, CDR2 FQNNGV. This CDR3 has 15 residues. For the CDR3, the DNA is TGTGCCAGCAGCTTAGAGTGGGAGGGATCGGAGACCCAGTACTTC. It translates to CASSLEWEGSETQYF.

The genes are TRBV24-1 and TRBJ2-7, with a possible D match to TRBD2 (5 bases). CDR1 is KGHDR and CDR2 is SFDVKD in the germline V gene. V lost 5 bases to trimming and J lost 2 bases, with 24 bases between them. The CDR3 is made up of 18 amino acids. The chain's CDR3 is CATSVGEGPIYLTYEQYF. The CDR3 region has the DNA TGTGCCACCAGTGTTGGAGAGGGTCCTATATACCTCACCTACGAGCAGTACTTC.

The J gene is TRBJ1-2, the V gene TRBV20-1; D not certain. Trimming removed 6 bases at V and 0 bases at J, with 14 bases between. This CDR3 region has 14 residues. Per germline, CDR1 DFQATT and CDR2 SNEGSKA (reference sequence). The CDR3 is CSAGGGRANYGYTF. The CDR3 DNA reads TGCAGTGCGGGAGGTGGCAGAGCTAACTATGGCTACACCTTC.

The gene calls are TRBV4-3 and TRBJ2-1, with 8 bases aligning to TRBD2. The CDR3 runs to 16 residues. V was pared by 1 base and J by 5 bases, with 7 bases of the junction left unmatched. The germline CDR1 and CDR2 sequences are LGHNA and YSLEER. Here the CDR3 reads CASSQVLTGGNNEQFF. CDR3 DNA sequence: TGCGCCAGCAGCCAAGTTCTGACGGGAGGGAACAATGAGCAGTTCTTC.

J is TRBJ1-1 and V is TRBV15; D is perhaps TRBD1 (5 bases). The CDR3 is made up of 13 amino acids. Germline V lookup: CDR1 LNHNV, CDR2 YYDKDF (reference sequence). The germline V and J ends were trimmed by 5 bases and 4 bases, with 11 bases remaining between them. The CDR3: CATSPYRGTEAFF. Written as DNA, the CDR3 is TGTGCCACCAGCCCGTATAGGGGCACTGAAGCTTTCTTT.

This clonotype was counted between two and nine times. The chain carries TRBV5-1 and TRBJ1-6, with D maybe TRBD1 (5 bases). CDR3 length: 14 amino acids. In germline, CDR1 is SGHRS, CDR2 YFSETQ. The ends were cut back, 2 bases at V and 14 bases at J, with 17 bases in the middle. In DNA, the CDR3 is TGCGCCAGCAGCTTAGGGGCAGCGGTGGGGTCCCTCCACTTT. As protein: CASSLGAAVGSLHF.

The chain uses TRBV4-3 and TRBJ2-7, with 8 bases lining up with TRBD2. Per germline, CDR1 LGHNA and CDR2 YSLEER. Trimming cost V 3 bases and J 3 bases; bases outside gene matches: 10. This CDR3 has 16 residues. CDR3 bases: TGCGCCAGCAGCCAGGAAGCGGGAGCACTACGCTACGAGCAGTACTTC. This sequence encodes CASSQEAGALRYEQYF.

This clonotype has at least ten counts. The rearrangement links TRBV24-1 to TRBJ2-3; TRBD1 agrees at 9 bases. From germline, CDR1 is KGHDR and CDR2 SFDVKD. The CDR3 loop spans 18 amino acids. The trim removed 3 bases at V and 3 bases at J, leaving 12 bases unmatched. The CDR3 region is CATSDPSLTGGTTDTQYF. CDR3 bases: TGTGCCACCAGTGATCCTTCTCTGACAGGGGGGACGACAGATACGCAGTATTTT.